This T cell receptor (beta chain) originates from a study of shared clonotypes between healthy human individuals. Assay: immunoSEQ multiplex PCR; the TCRdb copy retains only in-frame clones and omits some. The table has about 2.1 million clones, around 95% seen once. Germline V gene lookup returns CDR1 GTSNPN and CDR2 SVGIG (reference sequence). This CDR3 spans 15 amino acids. With 2 bases removed from V and 2 bases from J, the gap between germline ends came to 16 bases. Naive CD8 cells were CD45RO-negative, positively selected for CCR7, excluding terminally differentiated effector memory CD45RA+ cells. Every donor, a Caucasian adult, lived in Nashville, Tennessee.

This TCR was recovered from a man aged 18 to 30 in good health. Some clones in this sample may be carry-over from other donors' samples. Sequencing was performed on naive CD8+ T cells from PBMCs. The chain is built from TRBV30 and TRBJ2-7; D possibly matches TRBD1 or TRBD2 (5 bases each). DNA for the CDR3: TGTGCCTGGAGTTCAGGGTCCAGACTAACCTACGAGCAGTACTTC. Protein: CAWSSGSRLTYEQYF.